Each of the 32 T cell receptor beta chains below was sequenced from the same sample in a study of blood T cell repertoires in COVID-19. Repertoires were generated with immunoSEQ multiplex PCR, while TCRdb's copy carries only in-frame clones and drops some. The data show roughly 350,000 clones, 70% to 90% seen once. Sample: peripheral blood. The receptor set was obtained from a woman between 25 and 40 years old with COVID-19, enrolled during active disease.

This clone was counted between two and nine times. For the CDR3, the DNA is TGTGCCAGCAGTGAGGGGGGTAGGAATCAGCCCCAGCATTTT. Protein sequence: CASSEGGRNQPQHF. The rearrangement uses TRBV2 and TRBJ1-5; D might be TRBD1 (5 bases). Germline V gene data show CDR1 as SNHLY and CDR2 as FYNNEI. V was cut by 3 bases and J by 4 bases, with 10 bases left in between. This CDR3 is 14 amino acids long.

This clone appeared once. The chain employs TRBV10-2 and TRBJ2-5, with D perhaps TRBD1 (6 bases). This CDR3 comprises 15 residues. Trimming left V 6 bases short and J 1 base short, with 15 bases between. Germline lookup yields CDR1 WSHSY and CDR2 SAAADI. CDR3 sequence: CASRWGEGVQETQYF. CDR3 DNA sequence: TGCGCCAGCAGGTGGGGAGAGGGGGTCCAAGAGACCCAGTACTTC.

V is TRBV2 and J is TRBJ2-1; D is perhaps TRBD2 (6 bases). Looked up from germline, CDR1 is SNHLY and CDR2 is FYNNEI. This CDR3 is 13 amino acids long. V gave up 6 bases and J gave up 9 bases, with 15 bases separating them. Here the CDR3 reads CASRRLVGGEQFF. In nucleotides, the CDR3 is TGTGCCAGCAGAAGACTAGTCGGCGGTGAGCAGTTCTTC.

This clone was recorded only once. Different DNA sequences within this sample yield the same CDR3. The chain combines TRBV28 with TRBJ1-1; D call uncertain. Germline lookup yields CDR1 MDHEN and CDR2 SYDVKM. CDR3 size: 11 residues. V lost 6 bases, J lost 4 bases, and 6 bases lay in between. The DNA of the CDR3 is TGTGCCAGCAGGCAGGCCACTGAAGCTTTCTTT. It codes for CASRQATEAFF.

V and J are TRBV24-1 and TRBJ1-5; perhaps TRBD1 as D (6 bases). Germline CDR1 reads KGHDR; CDR2 reads SFDVKD. The CDR3 is 18 residues long. V shed 7 bases and J shed 1 base, with 22 bases lying between them. In DNA, the CDR3 is TGTGCCACCAGCCCAAACCCCAGACAGGTGGGGAGCAATCAGCCCCAGCATTTT. It translates to CATSPNPRQVGSNQPQHF.

Concerning this clone itself: Other nucleotide sequences in the sample specify the same CDR3. V is TRBV20-1 and J is TRBJ1-1; D is uncertain. This CDR3 is built from 11 residues. Germline values: CDR1 DFQATT, CDR2 SNEGSKA (reference sequence). V was clipped by 3 bases and J by 2 bases, with 4 bases between them. Here the CDR3 DNA reads TGCAGTGCTAGCCAAAACACTGAAGCTTTCTTT. Its translation: CSASQNTEAFF.

V gene TRBV28 combines with J gene TRBJ2-5; D may be TRBD1 (7 bases). Trimming pared 5 bases from V and 5 bases from J, leaving 18 bases between. The germline gives CDR1 MDHEN, CDR2 SYDVKM. This CDR3 is 15 amino acids long. CDR3 in amino acids: CASSRRTGRGETQYF. Written as DNA, the CDR3 is TGTGCCAGCAGTAGACGGACAGGTCGGGGGGAGACCCAGTACTTC.

This rearrangement joins TRBV19 to TRBJ1-4; D is unclear. The CDR3 spans 15 residues. CDR1 is LNHDA, CDR2 SQIVND, per germline (reference sequence). The V end was cut by 4 bases, the J end by 8 bases, with 17 bases between. The CDR3 nucleotides are TGTGCCAGTAGTAGGTCGACCTTGCCGGGAGAAAAACTGTTTTTT. This sequence encodes CASSRSTLPGEKLFF.

The chain is built from TRBV14 and TRBJ2-1; 9 nucleotides align to TRBD2. The trim removed 3 bases at V and 2 bases at J, leaving 2 bases unmatched. The CDR3 spans 15 residues. Per germline, CDR1 SGHDN and CDR2 FVKESK. CDR3 in DNA: TGTGCCAGCAGCCACTGGACTAGCGCCTACAATGAGCAGTTCTTC. Protein sequence: CASSHWTSAYNEQFF. The variable domain in full, completed from reference TRBV14 and TRBJ2-1, reads EAGVTQFPSHSVIEKGQTVTLRCDPISGHDNLYWYRRVMGKEIKFLLHFVKESKQDESGMPNNRFLAERTGGTYSTLKVQPAELEDSGVYFCASSHWTSAYNEQFFGPGTRLTVL.

The genes are TRBV11-2 and TRBJ1-1; D is undetermined. CDR1 and CDR2 (germline): SGHAT, FQNNGV. The CDR3 loop spans 11 amino acids. The ends were cut back, 3 bases at V and 5 bases at J, with 4 bases in the middle. This CDR3 reads CASSFLTEAFF. DNA of the CDR3: TGTGCCAGCAGCTTTCTGACTGAAGCTTTCTTT.

The genes are TRBV19 and TRBJ2-1; 12 nucleotides align to TRBD2. This CDR3 region has 13 residues. The J segment lost 9 bases and the V segment lost 5 bases, leaving 2 bases of the junction unmatched. Germline-derived CDR1 and CDR2 are LNHDA and SQIVND (reference sequence). In DNA, the CDR3 is TGTGCCAGTAGTGGACTAGCGGGGAGTGAGCAGTTCTTC. The encoded protein is CASSGLAGSEQFF.

The V gene is TRBV2, the J gene TRBJ1-1, with D unresolved. The V gene's germline CDR1 is SNHLY and CDR2 FYNNEI. The CDR3 consists of 12 residues. V was pared by 1 base and J by 9 bases, with 9 bases between. CDR3 sequence (DNA): TGTGCCAGCAGTGAAGTCCATTTCAAAGCTTTCTTT. Translated: CASSEVHFKAFF.

The genes are TRBV13 and TRBJ1-1, with 11 positions matching TRBD1. The germline CDR1 and CDR2 sequences are PRHDT and FYEKMQ (reference sequence). There are 15 residues in the CDR3. After removal of 3 bases from V and 3 bases from J, the junction contained 3 bases not matched to a gene. CDR3 sequence (DNA): TGTGCCAGCAGCTTCGGGACAGGGGGGTACACTGAAGCTTTCTTT. Translation gives CASSFGTGGYTEAFF.

This chain joins TRBV4-1 and TRBJ2-7; 8 bases are a match to TRBD2. Trimming removed 3 bases from V and 2 bases from J; junction bases left unmatched: 6. This CDR3 contains 15 residues. Germline CDR1 reads MGHRA; CDR2 reads YSYEKL. The CDR3 reads CASSHKTSETYEQYF. CDR3 in DNA: TGCGCCAGCAGCCATAAGACTAGCGAGACCTACGAGCAGTACTTC.

This sequence joins TRBV5-1 and TRBJ2-2; TRBD2 agrees at 8 bases. CDR1 and CDR2 from the germline V gene are SGHRS and YFSETQ. The CDR3 is made up of 16 amino acids. The junction had 6 bases not matched to a gene; V was cut back by 4 bases and J by 1 base. The CDR3 sequence: CASSPYSGVNTGELFF. The CDR3 DNA follows: TGCGCCAGCAGCCCTTATAGCGGGGTGAACACCGGGGAGCTGTTTTTT.

The V and J genes are TRBV10-3 and TRBJ1-1; maybe TRBD1 (5 bases). In germline, CDR1 is ENHRY, CDR2 SYGVKD. The CDR3 is 17 residues long. V was pared by 2 bases and J by 2 bases, with 18 bases between. CDR3 coding DNA: TGTGCCATCAGTGAGAGGGCTGGGGCGGGGCTTAACACTGAAGCTTTCTTT. Translated: CAISERAGAGLNTEAFF.

This clone appeared once. This chain links TRBV2 with TRBJ2-1, with TRBD1 matching 7 bases. The CDR3 is 15 amino acids. The junction had 12 bases not matched to a gene; V was cut back by 5 bases and J by 8 bases. Germline assignment: CDR1 SNHLY and CDR2 FYNNEI. The DNA of the CDR3 is TGTGCCAGCAGTATAGAGACAGGGTTCGGGGATGAGCAGTTCTTC. This encodes CASSIETGFGDEQFF. Using reference TRBV2 and TRBJ2-1 for the parts outside the CDR3, the full variable domain is EPEVTQTPSHQVTQMGQEVILRCVPISNHLYFYWYRQILGQKVEFLVSFYNNEISEKSEIFDDQFSVERPDGSNFTLKIRSTKLEDSAMYFCASSIETGFGDEQFFGPGTRLTVL.

In its sample, this clone was seen a few times. This sequence joins TRBV11-2 and TRBJ1-1; D call uncertain. The length of the CDR3 is 14 residues. V lost 2 bases to trimming and J lost 5 bases, with 12 bases between them. The germline CDR1 and CDR2 sequences are SGHAT and FQNNGV. As DNA, the CDR3 is TGTGCCAGCAGCTTACTGGCGGGAGGAACTGAAGCTTTCTTT. As protein: CASSLLAGGTEAFF.

To note about this clone: A much larger clone differs by one base, so this may be a read error. V usage is TRBV5-4 and J usage is TRBJ1-6; 9 nucleotides line up with TRBD1. This CDR3 has 14 residues. CDR1 is SGHNT and CDR2 is YYREEE in the germline V gene (reference sequence). The ends lost 4 bases at V and 7 bases at J; junction bases unmatched: 3. The CDR3 protein is CASSADRGNSPLHF. CDR3 DNA sequence: TGTGCCAGCAGCGCGGACAGGGGCAATTCACCCCTCCACTTT. Full variable domain (rest looked up from reference TRBV5-4 and TRBJ1-6): ETGVTQSPTHLIKTRGQQVTLRCSSQSGHNTVSWYQQALGQGPQFIFQYYREEENGRGNFPPRFSGLQFPNYSSELNVNALELDDSALYLCASSADRGNSPLHFGNGTRLTVT.

J is TRBJ1-5 and V is TRBV30; TRBD1 agrees at 11 bases. In germline, CDR1 is GTSNPN, CDR2 SVGIG (reference sequence). This CDR3 region has 15 residues. The V and J ends lost 2 bases and 6 bases, in that order; junction bases with no gene match: 6. The CDR3 loop is CAWSQGQGAGQPQHF. The CDR3 nucleotides are TGTGCCTGGAGTCAAGGACAGGGGGCTGGTCAGCCCCAGCATTTT.

The chain combines TRBV7-3 with TRBJ2-2; maybe TRBD2 (5 bases). The CDR3 runs 16 residues. Trimming pared 3 bases from V and 0 bases from J, leaving 11 bases between. Germline CDR1 SGHTA, CDR2 FQGTGA. CDR3 nucleotide sequence: TGTGCCAGCAGCTTTTTCGGGGTAACGAACACCGGGGAGCTGTTTTTT. It specifies CASSFFGVTNTGELFF. Looking up the rest from reference TRBV7-3 and TRBJ2-2 gives the full variable domain: GAGVSQTPSNKVTEKGKYVELRCDPISGHTALYWYRQSLGQGPEFLIYFQGTGAADDSGLPNDRFFAVRPEGSVSTLKIQRTERGDSAVYLCASSFFGVTNTGELFFGEGSRLTVL.

The V gene is TRBV12-3 or TRBV12-4, the J gene TRBJ2-5, with D possibly matching TRBD2 (6 bases). The CDR3 has 13 residues. The germline V and J ends were trimmed by 3 bases and 4 bases, with 9 bases remaining between them. CDR3 in amino acids: CASSFDGGETQYF. As DNA, the CDR3 is TGTGCCAGCAGTTTCGACGGGGGAGAGACCCAGTACTTC.

The V gene is TRBV10-3, the J gene TRBJ2-7; 10 bases are a match to TRBD2. The V gene's germline CDR1 is ENHRY and CDR2 SYGVKD. CDR3 size: 16 residues. Germline trimming cut 3 bases from V and 0 bases from J; bases unmatched to any gene: 5. In DNA, the CDR3 is TGTGCCATCAGTGAAACTAGCGGGAACCCCTCCTACGAGCAGTACTTC. Translating it yields CAISETSGNPSYEQYF.

The chain has TRBV5-6 and TRBJ1-2; D possibly corresponds to TRBD1 (6 bases). Germline V gene lookup returns CDR1 SGHDT and CDR2 YYEEEE. The CDR3 has 14 residues. Deletions cut 3 bases from V and 2 bases from J, with 11 bases between. CDR3 loop: CASSSGTRNYGYTF. The CDR3 DNA sequence: TGTGCCAGCAGCTCCGGGACAAGAAACTATGGCTACACCTTC. Full variable domain (remainder filled in from reference TRBV5-6 and TRBJ1-2): DAGVTQSPTHLIKTRGQQVTLRCSPKSGHDTVSWYQQALGQGPQFIFQYYEEEERQRGNFPDRFSGHQFPNYSSELNVNALLLGDSALYLCASSSGTRNYGYTFGSGTRLTVV.

The V and J genes are TRBV3-1 (or the pseudogene TRBV3-2) and TRBJ1-5; D might be TRBD1 (5 bases). CDR1 and CDR2 (germline): LGHDT, YNNKEL (reference sequence). V was trimmed by 8 bases and J by 1 base, leaving 12 bases between them. CDR3 length equals 14 residues. The CDR3 bases are TGTGCCAGCGGGGGAGGGGAGAGCAATCAGCCCCAGCATTTT. This codes for CASGGGESNQPQHF.

This clone has more than one count but fewer than ten. The same CDR3 arises from other DNA sequences in this sample as well. V is TRBV5-1 and J is TRBJ1-1; no clear D gene. The CDR3 consists of 12 residues. CDR1 is SGHRS, CDR2 YFSETQ, per germline. V lost 3 bases, J lost 4 bases, and 7 bases lay in between. DNA for the CDR3: TGCGCCAGCAGCTCCGGTGGCACTGAAGCTTTCTTT. It is translated as CASSSGGTEAFF. The full variable domain, its missing parts supplied by reference TRBV5-1 and TRBJ1-1, is KAGVTQTPRYLIKTRGQQVTLSCSPISGHRSVSWYQQTPGQGLQFLFEYFSETQRNKGNFPGRFSGRQFSNSRSEMNVSTLELGDSALYLCASSSGGTEAFFGQGTRLTVV.

Concerning this clone: A much larger clone differs from this one at a single base, so this may be a read error. This chain uses TRBV7-2 with TRBJ2-5; maybe TRBD2 (6 bases). Per the germline V gene, CDR1 is SGHTA and CDR2 is FQGNSA. CDR3 length: 13 amino acids. Between the trimmed V and J ends, which lost 5 bases and 1 base, there was a span of 8 bases. CDR3 DNA: TGTGCCAGCAGCAGGGACTTCCAAGAGACCCAGTACTTC. Protein sequence: CASSRDFQETQYF.

V and J are TRBV11-2 and TRBJ2-1; 10 nucleotides agree with TRBD2. The CDR3 contains 18 residues. Germline CDR1 SGHAT, CDR2 FQNNGV. The V gene end was trimmed by 3 bases and the J gene end by 0 bases; junction bases not matched to a gene: 8. The DNA of the CDR3 is TGTGCCAGCAGCTTCCAACTAGCGGGATCAAGCTCCTACAATGAGCAGTTCTTC. Translated: CASSFQLAGSSSYNEQFF.

Only one count was recorded for this clone. Different DNA sequences within this sample yield the same CDR3. The rearrangement links TRBV28 to TRBJ2-2; perhaps TRBD1 as D (5 bases). V was trimmed by 2 bases and J by 1 base, leaving 5 bases between them. The germline gives CDR1 MDHEN, CDR2 SYDVKM. This CDR3 spans 14 amino acids. The CDR3 reads CASSLTGNTGELFF. The CDR3 DNA reads TGTGCCAGCAGTTTAACAGGGAACACCGGGGAGCTGTTTTTT.

The V call is TRBV2, the J call TRBJ1-6; 9 bases line up with TRBD1. Unmatched junction bases numbered 4, after V lost 6 bases and J lost 7 bases. Germline-derived CDR1 and CDR2 are SNHLY and FYNNEI. The CDR3 contains 14 residues. CDR3 bases: TGTGCCAGCAGACAGGGGGCGCGGAATTCACCCCTCCACTTT. Protein product: CASRQGARNSPLHF.

The rearrangement uses TRBV18 and TRBJ2-1; TRBD2 matches 14 bases. V was pared by 5 bases and J by 0 bases, with 3 bases of the junction left unmatched. CDR3 length: 17 residues. CDR1 KGHSH and CDR2 LQKENI come from the germline V gene. The CDR3 protein is CASSSGLAGDSYNEQFF. Written as DNA, the CDR3 is TGTGCCAGCTCATCGGGACTAGCGGGAGACTCCTACAATGAGCAGTTCTTC.

For this clone: An end of the junction differs from the germline gene, which may be a read error. The sample contains more than one DNA sequence encoding this CDR3. The gene calls are TRBV6-5 and TRBJ1-1; D is possibly TRBD1 (6 bases). Looked up from germline, CDR1 is MNHEY and CDR2 is SVGAGI. The length of the CDR3 is 11 residues. The CDR3 DNA reads as TGTGCCAGCAGCCGGGACACAGAAGCTTTCTTT. It specifies CASSRDTEAFF.